This TCR beta chain is from a study of cytomegalovirus exposure and HLA in healthy donors. This CDR3 comprises 13 residues. Germline values: CDR1 ENHRY, CDR2 SYGVKD. V was trimmed by 3 bases and J by 4 bases, leaving 10 bases between them. The PCR had 60 Vbeta and 13 Jbeta primers. The data were produced by immunoSEQ multiplex PCR, yet TCRdb's version contains in-frame clones alone and is incomplete. Of some 130,000 clones in the sample, roughly four fifths were seen once. This TCR came from a male donor in good health and CMV-seropositive. The sample comprised PBMCs. The chain recombines TRBV10-3 with TRBJ2-7; D possibly corresponds to TRBD2 (6 bases). CDR3 DNA sequence: TGTGCCATCAGTGAACGGGAGAGGTACGAGCAGTACTTC. Protein: CAISERERYEQYF.